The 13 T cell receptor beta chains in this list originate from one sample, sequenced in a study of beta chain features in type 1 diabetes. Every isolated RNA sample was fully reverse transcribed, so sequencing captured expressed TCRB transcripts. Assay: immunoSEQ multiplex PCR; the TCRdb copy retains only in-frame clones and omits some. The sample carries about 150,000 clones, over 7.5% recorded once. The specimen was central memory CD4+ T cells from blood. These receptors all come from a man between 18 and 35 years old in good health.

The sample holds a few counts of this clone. This CDR3 reads CASSAFNSNEQFF. As DNA, the CDR3 is TGTGCCAGCAGCGCCTTCAACTCCAATGAGCAGTTCTTC. The chain links TRBV11-3 to TRBJ2-1; no definite D call. The germline gives CDR1 SGHNT, CDR2 YENEEA. V lost 5 bases and J 6 bases, leaving 11 bases between the germline ends. The CDR3 runs to 13 residues.

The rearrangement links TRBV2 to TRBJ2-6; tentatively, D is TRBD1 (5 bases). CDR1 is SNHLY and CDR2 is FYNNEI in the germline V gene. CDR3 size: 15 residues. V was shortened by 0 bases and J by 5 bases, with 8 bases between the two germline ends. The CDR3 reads CASSEAGPWANVLTF. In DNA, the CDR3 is TGTGCCAGCAGTGAAGCGGGGCCCTGGGCCAACGTCCTGACTTTC.

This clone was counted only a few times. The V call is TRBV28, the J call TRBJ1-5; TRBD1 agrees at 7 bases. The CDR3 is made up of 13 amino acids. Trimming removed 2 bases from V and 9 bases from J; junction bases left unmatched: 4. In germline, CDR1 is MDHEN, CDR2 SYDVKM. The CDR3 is CASSLDREPPQHF. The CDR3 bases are TGTGCCAGCAGTTTAGACAGGGAACCGCCCCAGCATTTT.

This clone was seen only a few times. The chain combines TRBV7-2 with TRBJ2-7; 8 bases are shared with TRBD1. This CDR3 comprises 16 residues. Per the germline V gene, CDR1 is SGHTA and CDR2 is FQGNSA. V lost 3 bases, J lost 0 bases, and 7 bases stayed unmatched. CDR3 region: CASSFGTGASSYEQYF. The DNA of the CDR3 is TGTGCCAGCAGCTTCGGGACAGGCGCGAGCTCCTACGAGCAGTACTTC.

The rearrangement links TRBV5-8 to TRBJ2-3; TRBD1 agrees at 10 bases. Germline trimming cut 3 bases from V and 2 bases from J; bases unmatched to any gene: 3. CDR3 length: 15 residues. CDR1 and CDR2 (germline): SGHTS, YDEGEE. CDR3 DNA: TGTGCCAGCAGCTCGACAGGGGGCTACACAGATACGCAGTATTTT. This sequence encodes CASSSTGGYTDTQYF.

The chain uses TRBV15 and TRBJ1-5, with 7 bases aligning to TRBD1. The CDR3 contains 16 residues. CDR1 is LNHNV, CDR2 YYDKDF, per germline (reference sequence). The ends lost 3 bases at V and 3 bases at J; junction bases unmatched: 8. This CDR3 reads CATSSPDRPNNQPQHF. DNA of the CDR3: TGTGCCACCAGCAGCCCGGACAGGCCAAACAATCAGCCCCAGCATTTT.

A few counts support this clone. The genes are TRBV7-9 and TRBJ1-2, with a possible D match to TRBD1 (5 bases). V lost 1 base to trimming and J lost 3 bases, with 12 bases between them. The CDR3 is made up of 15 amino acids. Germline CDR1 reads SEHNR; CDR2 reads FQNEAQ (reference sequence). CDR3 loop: CASSLGGGMDYGYTF. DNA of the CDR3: TGTGCCAGCAGCTTAGGCGGGGGAATGGACTATGGCTACACCTTC.

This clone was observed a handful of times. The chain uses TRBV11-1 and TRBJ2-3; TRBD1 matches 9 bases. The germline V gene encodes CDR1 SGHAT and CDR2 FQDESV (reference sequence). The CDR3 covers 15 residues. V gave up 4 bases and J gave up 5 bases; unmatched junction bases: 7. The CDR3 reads CASSSRDRDVDTQYF. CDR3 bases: TGTGCCAGCAGCTCCCGGGACAGGGATGTAGATACGCAGTATTTT.

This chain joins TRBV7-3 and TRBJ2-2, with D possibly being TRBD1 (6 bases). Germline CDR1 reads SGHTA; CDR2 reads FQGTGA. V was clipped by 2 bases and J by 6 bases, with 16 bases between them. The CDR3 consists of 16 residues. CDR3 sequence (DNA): TGTGCCAGCAGCTTATCTATGGACAGAACGGCCGGGGAGCTGTTTTTT. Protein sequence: CASSLSMDRTAGELFF. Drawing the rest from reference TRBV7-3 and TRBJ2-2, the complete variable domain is GAGVSQTPSNKVTEKGKYVELRCDPISGHTALYWYRQSLGQGPEFLIYFQGTGAADDSGLPNDRFFAVRPEGSVSTLKIQRTERGDSAVYLCASSLSMDRTAGELFFGEGSRLTVL.

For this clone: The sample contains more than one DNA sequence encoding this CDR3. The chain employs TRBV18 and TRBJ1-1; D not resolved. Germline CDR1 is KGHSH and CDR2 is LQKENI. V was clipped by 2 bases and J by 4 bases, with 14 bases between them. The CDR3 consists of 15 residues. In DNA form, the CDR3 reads TGTGCCAGCTCACCATTCAATAGGGAGGCCACTGAAGCTTTCTTT. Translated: CASSPFNREATEAFF.

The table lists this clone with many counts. The chain's CDR3 is CASSFGVQLYEQYF. The DNA of the CDR3 is TGTGCCAGCAGCTTCGGGGTTCAACTCTACGAGCAGTACTTC. V and J are TRBV7-2 and TRBJ2-7, with D tentatively TRBD2 (5 bases). Germline CDR1 reads SGHTA; CDR2 reads FQGNSA. This CDR3 region has 14 residues. Trimming stripped 3 bases from V and 3 bases from J, with 12 bases between.

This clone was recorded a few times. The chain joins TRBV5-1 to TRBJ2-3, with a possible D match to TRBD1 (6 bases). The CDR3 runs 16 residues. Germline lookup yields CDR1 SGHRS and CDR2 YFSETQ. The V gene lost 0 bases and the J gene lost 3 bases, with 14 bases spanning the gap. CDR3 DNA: TGCGCCAGCAGCTTGGATCCAGGGGACGGGACAGATACGCAGTATTTT. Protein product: CASSLDPGDGTDTQYF.

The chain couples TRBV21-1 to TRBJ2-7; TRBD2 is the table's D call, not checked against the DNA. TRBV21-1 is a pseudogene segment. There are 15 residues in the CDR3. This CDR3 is CASSKAPSGFDEQYF. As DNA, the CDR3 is TGTGCCAGCAGCAAAGCCCCTTCGGGATTCGACGAGCAGTACTTC.